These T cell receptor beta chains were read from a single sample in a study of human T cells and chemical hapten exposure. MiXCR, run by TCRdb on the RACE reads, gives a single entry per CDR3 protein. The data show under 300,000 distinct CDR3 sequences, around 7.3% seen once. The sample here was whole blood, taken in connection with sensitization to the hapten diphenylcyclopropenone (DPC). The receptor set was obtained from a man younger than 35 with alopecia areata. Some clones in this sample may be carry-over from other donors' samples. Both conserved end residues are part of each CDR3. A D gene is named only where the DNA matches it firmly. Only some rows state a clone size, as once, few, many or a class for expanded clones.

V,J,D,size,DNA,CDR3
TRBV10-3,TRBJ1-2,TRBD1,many,TGTGCCATCAGTGATTCGTTAGACTTAAGCATTCAGGGGGATGGCTACACCTTC,CAISDSLDLSIQGDGYTF
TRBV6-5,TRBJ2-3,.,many,TGTGCCAGCAGTTACAGGGGGGGGCCCTTGTATTTT,CASSYRGGPLYF
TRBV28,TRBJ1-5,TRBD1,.,TGTGCCAGCAGGGGGGGACAGGGGAATCAGCCCCAGCATTTT,CASRGGQGNQPQHF
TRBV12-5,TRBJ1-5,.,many,TGTGCTAGTGGTCTCATGGACGGTCGGCTTCAGCCCCAGCATTTT,CASGLMDGRLQPQHF
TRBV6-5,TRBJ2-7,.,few,TGTGCCAGCAGTTACTCGCAGGGACCCTCCTACGAGCAGTACTTC,CASSYSQGPSYEQYF
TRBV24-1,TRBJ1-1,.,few,TGTGCCACCAGTGCCGGGGGACGGATGGGCTTGAACACTGAAGCTTTCTTT,CATSAGGRMGLNTEAFF
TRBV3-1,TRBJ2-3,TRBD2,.,TGTGCCAGCACATCAACTAGCGGGGGATCCGGAGATACGCAGTATTTT,CASTSTSGGSGDTQYF
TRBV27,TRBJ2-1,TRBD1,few,TGTGCCAGCAGTTCGGGACAGCACAATGAGCAGTTCTTC,CASSSGQHNEQFF
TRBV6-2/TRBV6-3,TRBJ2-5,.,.,TGTGCCAGCAGTCGTACCGGGACTCTCTGGGTCGGGGAGACCCAGTACTTC,CASSRTGTLWVGETQYF
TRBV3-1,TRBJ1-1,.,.,TGTGCCAGCAGCCAAGAAAATGGGCCTTCCGAAGCTTTCTTT,CASSQENGPSEAFF
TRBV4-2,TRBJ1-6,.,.,TGTGCCAGCAGCCAAGGGGAAGGGGATTCACCCCTCCACTTT,CASSQGEGDSPLHF
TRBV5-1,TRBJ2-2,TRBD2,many,TGCGCCAGCAGCTTGGAGGTAGCGGGGAACACCGGGGAGCTGTTTTTT,CASSLEVAGNTGELFF
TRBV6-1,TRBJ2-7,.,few,TGTGCCAGCAGTGAAAACTTTCGCTCCTACGAGCAGTACTTC,CASSENFRSYEQYF
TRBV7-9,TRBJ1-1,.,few,TGTGCCAGCAGCTCCGCCGCGAGGGGCCCTATGAACACTGAAGCTTTCTTT,CASSSAARGPMNTEAFF
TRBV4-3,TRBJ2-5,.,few,TGCGCCAGCAGCCAAGATCTGAGACAGAAACAAGAGACCCAGTACTTC,CASSQDLRQKQETQYF
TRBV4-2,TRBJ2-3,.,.,TGTGCCAGCAGCCAAGATCTGAGCAGCACAGATACGCAGTATTTT,CASSQDLSSTDTQYF
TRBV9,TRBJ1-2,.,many,TGTGCCAGCAGCGCCTTCCAAGGCAGGGGCTATGGCTACACCTTC,CASSAFQGRGYGYTF
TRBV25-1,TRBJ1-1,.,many,TGTGCCAGCAGTGAGGGGGGACATCGGATGAACACTGAAGCTTTCTTT,CASSEGGHRMNTEAFF
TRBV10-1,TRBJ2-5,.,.,TGCGCCAGCAGTGAGTCCGGGGAGACCCAGTACTTC,CASSESGETQYF
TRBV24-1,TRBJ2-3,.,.,TGTGCCACCAGTGATAGGACAGCTAGCACAGATACGCAGTATTTT,CATSDRTASTDTQYF
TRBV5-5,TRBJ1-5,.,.,TGTGCCAGCAGCTTGGATCCAGACAGGCACAATCAGCCCCAGCATTTT,CASSLDPDRHNQPQHF
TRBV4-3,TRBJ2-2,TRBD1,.,TGCGCCAGCAGCCCGTCGACAGGGATGACCGGGGAGCTGTTTTTT,CASSPSTGMTGELFF
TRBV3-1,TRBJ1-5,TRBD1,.,TGTGCCAGCAGCCAAGGACATCCAGGGGGCTCTCAGCCCCAGCATTTT,CASSQGHPGGSQPQHF
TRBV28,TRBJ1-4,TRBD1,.,TGTGCCAGCAGGCCAGGGGGTGGTGAAAAACTGTTTTTT,CASRPGGGEKLFF
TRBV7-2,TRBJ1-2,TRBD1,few,TGTGCCAGCAGCCAGGACCAGGGGGCGCTTTTTTTTGGCTACACCTTC,CASSQDQGALFFGYTF
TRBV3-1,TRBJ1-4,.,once,TGTGCCAGCAGCCTGGACAGCTCTTATAATGAAAAACTGTTTTTT,CASSLDSSYNEKLFF
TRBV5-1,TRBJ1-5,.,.,TGCGCCAGCAGCGCTGGGGAGAGCAATCAGCCCCAGCATTTT,CASSAGESNQPQHF
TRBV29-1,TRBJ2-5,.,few,TGCAGCGTTGACTGGGACGGCTCGGAGACCCAGTACTTC,CSVDWDGSETQYF
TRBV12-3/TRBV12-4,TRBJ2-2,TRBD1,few,TGTGCCAGCAGTTTCGACAGGGTCCACGGGGAGCTGTTTTTT,CASSFDRVHGELFF
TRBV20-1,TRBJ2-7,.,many,TGCAGTGCTAGACCCATTACCTCCTACGAGCAGTACTTC,CSARPITSYEQYF
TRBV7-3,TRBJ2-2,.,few,TGTGCCAGCAGCTTAATCCCGGTTGGCGGGGAGCTGTTTTTT,CASSLIPVGGELFF
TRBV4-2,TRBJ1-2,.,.,TGTGCCAGCAGCCTAGGACAGAGCGTTACCAGTTATGGCTACACCTTC,CASSLGQSVTSYGYTF
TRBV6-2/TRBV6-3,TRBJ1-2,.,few,TGTGCCAGCAGTTCCGAGTCCTATGGCTACACCTTC,CASSSESYGYTF
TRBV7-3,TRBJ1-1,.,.,TGTGCCAGCAGCAGAGACGGCAGGGTCATGAACACTGAAGCTTTCTTT,CASSRDGRVMNTEAFF
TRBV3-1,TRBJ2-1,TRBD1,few,TGTGCCAGCAGCCAAGATTGGGCAGGGGGTAATGAGCAGTTCTTC,CASSQDWAGGNEQFF
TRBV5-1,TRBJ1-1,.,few,TGCGCCAGCAGCTTTTGGGACAACACTGAAGCTTTCTTT,CASSFWDNTEAFF
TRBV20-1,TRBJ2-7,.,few,TGCAGTGCTAGAGGCCCTAGCTCCTACGAGCAGTACTTC,CSARGPSSYEQYF
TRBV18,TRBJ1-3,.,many,TGTGCCAGCTCACCACCAGACTCTGGAAACACCATATATTTT,CASSPPDSGNTIYF
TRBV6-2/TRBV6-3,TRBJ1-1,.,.,TGTGCCAGCAGTTATCTTATAGGCTCTGAAGCTTTCTTT,CASSYLIGSEAFF
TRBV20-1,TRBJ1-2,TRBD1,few,TGCCGGGGACAGGGAGTAAAGGGCTACACCTTC,CRGQGVKGYTF
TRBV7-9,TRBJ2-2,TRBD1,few,TGTGCCAGCAGCTACGACAGGGTTACGGGGGAGCTGTTTTTT,CASSYDRVTGELFF
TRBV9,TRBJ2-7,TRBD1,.,TGTGCCAGCAGCGTGGGGGACAGGGCTCTCGAGGAGCAGTACTTC,CASSVGDRALEEQYF
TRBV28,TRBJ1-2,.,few,TGTGCCAGCAGCGAGATAAACTATGGCTACACCTTC,CASSEINYGYTF
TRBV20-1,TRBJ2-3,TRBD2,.,TGCAGTGCTAGATTCCCGCGGGGGGGCACAGATACGCAGTATTTT,CSARFPRGGTDTQYF
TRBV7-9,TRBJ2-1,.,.,TGTGCCAGCAGCCCCCCGGCGGGGTCCTTTTACAATGAGCAGTTCTTC,CASSPPAGSFYNEQFF
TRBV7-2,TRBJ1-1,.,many,TGTGCCAGCAGCTTAGCCGAGTCCGCTGAAGCTTTCTTT,CASSLAESAEAFF
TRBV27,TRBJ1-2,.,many,TGTGCCAGCAGTTCCGGATCCGGGACACCTTATGGCTACACCTTC,CASSSGSGTPYGYTF
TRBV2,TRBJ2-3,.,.,TGTGCCAGCATTTTCACGCTTGAGGGGCGAGCGGGCACAGATACGCAGTATTTT,CASIFTLEGRAGTDTQYF
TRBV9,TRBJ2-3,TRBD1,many,TGTGCCAGCAGCGTACAGGGGGGCACAGATACGCAGTATTTT,CASSVQGGTDTQYF
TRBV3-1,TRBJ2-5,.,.,TGTGCCAGCAGCCGCTGGCACAGGGAATTCAGAGAGACCCAGTACTTC,CASSRWHREFRETQYF
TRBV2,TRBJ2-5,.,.,TGTGCCAGCAGTGATCTCAGCCAAGAGACCCAGTACTTC,CASSDLSQETQYF
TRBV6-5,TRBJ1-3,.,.,TGTGCCAGCAGCCGCGTCCGGGACATCTCTGGAAACACCATATATTTT,CASSRVRDISGNTIYF
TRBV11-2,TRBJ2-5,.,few,TGTGCCAGCAGCTCGGCCCAACTAGGTATTAGAGAGACCCAGTACTTC,CASSSAQLGIRETQYF